This T cell receptor beta chain is from a study of Ad26.COV2.S vaccination and SARS-CoV-2 variants. Profiling relied on immunoSEQ multiplex PCR, and the TCRdb table lists in-frame clones only, not all of them. The sample shows some 350,000 clones, about 90% of them seen only once. This CDR3 contains 12 residues. Germline-derived CDR1 and CDR2 are SEHNR and FQNEAQ (reference sequence). Trimming pared 7 bases from V and 2 bases from J, leaving 8 bases between. Concerning this clone: Its specificity is not known.

Study-wide points: Post-vaccination spike-specific CD8+ and CD4+ T cell responses reportedly had substantial breadth. With respect to non-spike TCR breadth, vaccine and placebo recipients were similar. Spike-specific TCR breadth ran higher among vaccine recipients than placebo recipients.

Source: peripheral blood, taken after recovery from COVID-19. The TCR originated in a human donor who had recovered from COVID-19. The V gene is TRBV7-9, the J gene TRBJ1-1; D uncertain. The CDR3 DNA sequence: TGTGCCAGCATCTACCTAAACACTGAAGCTTTCTTT. Amino acid sequence: CASIYLNTEAFF.